A single sample is the source of the 31 T cell receptor beta chains below, sequenced in a study of human T cells and chemical hapten exposure. The time point here: patch test 1, 2 weeks after DPC sensitization. Specified treatment: therapeutic diphenylcyclopropenone sensitization with weekly scalp DPC. TCRdb recomputed calls from the RACE reads with MiXCR, one row per CDR3 protein. The table includes some 190,000 distinct CDR3 sequences, approximately 20% detected once. Sample: whole blood, taken in connection with sensitization to the hapten diphenylcyclopropenone (DPC). The receptors originated from a woman aged 45-60 years with alopecia areata. Some clones in this sample may be carry-over from other donors' samples.

The chain joins TRBV20-1 to TRBJ1-5; a weak D match, TRBD1 (6 bases). Trimming took 3 bases from V and 2 from J, leaving 14 bases between them. The germline CDR1 and CDR2 sequences are DFQATT and SNEGSKA (reference sequence). This CDR3 comprises 15 residues. The CDR3 coding sequence is TGCAGTGCTAGGGGGGGGGCGGCGGGCAATCAGCCCCAGCATTTT. This codes for CSARGGAAGNQPQHF.

This clonotype showed up many times. The chain has TRBV7-2 and TRBJ1-3; D unresolved. CDR1 is SGHTA, CDR2 FQGNSA, per germline. Deletions cut 4 bases from V and 2 bases from J, with 3 bases between. The CDR3 length is 12 residues. The CDR3 sequence: CASSYPGNTIYF. For the CDR3, the DNA is TGTGCCAGCAGCTACCCTGGAAACACCATATATTTT.

This clonotype was found once. In DNA, the CDR3 is TGTGCCAGCAGCCACGGAGGGGGCGACGAGTCCTACGAGCAGTACTTC. Translated, it gives CASSHGGGDESYEQYF. This chain uses TRBV4-2 with TRBJ2-7, with D perhaps TRBD1 (7 bases). Trimming took off 3 bases at V and 1 base at J, with 16 bases between the two ends. The CDR3 length is 16 residues. Germline values: CDR1 LGHNA, CDR2 YNFKEQ.

The chain carries TRBV7-9 and TRBJ2-1, with 7 bases that match TRBD2. Germline CDR1 and CDR2: SEHNR and FQNEAQ (reference sequence). The junction had 17 bases not matched to a gene; V was cut back by 2 bases and J by 10 bases. The CDR3 spans 17 residues. The CDR3 nucleotides are TGTGCCAGCAGCTTACCCTCCGGGGGGAGGGCCCTGGAAGAGCAGTTCTTC. Protein product: CASSLPSGGRALEEQFF.

This clonotype has just a few counts. The chain has TRBV24-1 and TRBJ2-3, with D possibly matching TRBD2 (5 bases). Germline V gene data show CDR1 as KGHDR and CDR2 as SFDVKD. V lost 4 bases, J lost 3 bases, and 10 bases lay in between. The CDR3 loop spans 14 amino acids. CDR3: CATSERVRTDTQYF. In DNA, the CDR3 is TGTGCCACCAGTGAGAGGGTGCGGACAGATACGCAGTATTTT.

In nucleotides, the CDR3 is TGTGCCAGCTTAGGAGCCGGAGAGGGGCCCACCTTC. Its translation: CASLGAGEGPTF. This sequence joins TRBV6-5 and TRBJ1-2; D might be TRBD1 (5 bases). Looked up from germline, CDR1 is MNHEY and CDR2 is SVGAGI. CDR3 size: 12 residues. The V gene lost 8 bases and the J gene lost 13 bases, with 20 bases spanning the gap.

V and J are TRBV14 and TRBJ2-1, with D possibly matching TRBD1 (5 bases). The CDR3 sequence is 13 residues long. Germline CDR1 SGHDN, CDR2 FVKESK. Trimming removed 1 base from V and 8 bases from J, with 9 bases in between. The CDR3 is CASSQVLGHEQFF. CDR3 DNA sequence: TGTGCCAGCAGCCAAGTCTTGGGGCATGAGCAGTTCTTC.

This clonotype has a handful of counts. The chain has TRBV7-2 and TRBJ1-3; 8 bases agree with TRBD1. Germline CDR1 and CDR2: SGHTA and FQGNSA. V gave up 2 bases and J gave up 0 bases; unmatched junction bases: 0. This CDR3 has 15 residues. The CDR3: CASSLTGGSGNTIYF. The CDR3 nucleotides read TGTGCCAGCAGCTTAACAGGGGGCTCTGGAAACACCATATATTTT.

The V gene is TRBV29-1, the J gene TRBJ2-2; 7 nucleotides agree with TRBD1. The V and J ends lost 7 bases and 4 bases, in that order; junction bases with no gene match: 6. The germline V gene encodes CDR1 SQVTM and CDR2 ANQGSEA. The CDR3 sequence is 13 residues long. CDR3 sequence (DNA): TGCAGCGCAAAAACAGGGGCCACCGGGGAGCTGTTTTTT. This sequence encodes CSAKTGATGELFF.

In its sample, this clonotype was seen a few times. V and J are TRBV11-3 and TRBJ2-3, with a tentative D call TRBD1 (5 bases). Germline values: CDR1 SGHNT, CDR2 YENEEA. With 4 bases removed from V and 4 bases from J, the gap between germline ends came to 21 bases. CDR3 length: 17 amino acids. CDR3 DNA sequence: TGTGCCAGCAGCTATTCCATGGGAAAGGGGTCCGCAGATACGCAGTATTTT. It encodes CASSYSMGKGSADTQYF. The entire variable domain, with the rest obtained from reference TRBV11-3 and TRBJ2-3, is as follows: EAGVVQSPRYKIIEKKQPVAFWCNPISGHNTLYWYLQNLGQGPELLIRYENEEAVDDSQLPKDRFSAERLKGVDSTLKIQPAELGDSAVYLCASSYSMGKGSADTQYFGPGTRLTVL.

The V gene is TRBV7-3, the J gene TRBJ1-2; D not resolved. Trimming removed 5 bases at V and 5 bases at J, with 12 bases between. Germline lookup yields CDR1 SGHTA and CDR2 FQGTGA. The CDR3 consists of 13 residues. In DNA form, the CDR3 reads TGTGCCAGCAGCCCCGAGGTTAATTATGGCTACACCTTC. Its protein product is CASSPEVNYGYTF.

This clonotype showed up many times. The chain links TRBV6-2 or TRBV6-3 to TRBJ2-7, with 13 bases matching TRBD2. V lost 8 bases and J lost 3; bases outside the gene matches: 1. Germline CDR1 reads MNHEY; CDR2 reads SVGEGT. The CDR3 totals 13 residues. The DNA for the CDR3 is TGTGCCAGCCGGACTAGCGGGAGCTACGAGCAGTACTTC. Translation gives CASRTSGSYEQYF.

This chain joins TRBV7-2 and TRBJ2-7, with 8 bases fitting TRBD1. This CDR3 is built from 15 residues. The V and J ends lost 7 bases and 5 bases, in that order; junction bases with no gene match: 13. CDR1 and CDR2 from the germline V gene are SGHTA and FQGNSA. CDR3 DNA: TGTGCCAGCACCCCGCCCGCAGGGGGCCCCGACGAGCAGTACTTC. Its translation: CASTPPAGGPDEQYF.

The chain is built from TRBV20-1 and TRBJ2-7, with 9 bases that match TRBD1. The CDR3 consists of 13 residues. The ends lost 1 base at V and 3 bases at J; junction bases unmatched: 1. Germline CDR1 is DFQATT and CDR2 is SNEGSKA (reference sequence). DNA of the CDR3: TGCAGTGCTAGAGGACAGGGGGTCTACGAGCAGTACTTC. Translation: CSARGQGVYEQYF.

The sample holds a few counts of this clonotype. This chain joins TRBV12-3 or TRBV12-4 and TRBJ2-3; TRBD2 agrees at 13 bases. This CDR3 region has 15 residues. Unmatched junction bases numbered 6, after V lost 6 bases and J lost 6 bases. This CDR3 is CASRLTSGRADTQYF. The CDR3 DNA sequence: TGTGCCAGCAGGCTTACTAGCGGGAGGGCCGATACGCAGTATTTT.

This clonotype has a handful of counts. V is TRBV29-1 and J is TRBJ2-1; TRBD2 agrees at 11 bases. V trimming: 6 bases; J trimming: 7 bases; junction bases outside the gene matches: 8. The germline V gene has CDR1 SQVTM and CDR2 ANQGSEA. This CDR3 is built from 14 residues. The CDR3 sequence is CSVKTSGVGNEQFF. CDR3 bases: TGCAGCGTCAAGACTAGCGGGGTTGGTAATGAGCAGTTCTTC.

The J gene is TRBJ1-1, the V gene TRBV12-3 or TRBV12-4; maybe TRBD1 (6 bases). The CDR3 has 14 residues. The V end lost 7 bases, the J end lost 5 bases, and 17 bases lay between the germline ends. The CDR3 reads CASTQAWGRTEAFF. The CDR3 DNA follows: TGTGCCAGCACCCAAGCGTGGGGGCGGACTGAAGCTTTCTTT.

This clonotype was seen a few times. V and J are TRBV29-1 and TRBJ2-5, with 8 bases aligning to TRBD2. Germline V gene lookup returns CDR1 SQVTM and CDR2 ANQGSEA. The CDR3 consists of 13 residues. J gave up 9 bases and V 6 bases, and 12 bases lay outside the gene matches. The CDR3 DNA reads as TGCAGCGTCGATACTAGCGGCGTGGGGGCCCAGTACTTC. Its translation is CSVDTSGVGAQYF.

This clonotype was seen a few times. The V and J genes are TRBV24-1 and TRBJ2-3; no definite D call. V lost 4 bases, J lost 6 bases, and 7 bases lay in between. The CDR3 runs 12 residues. The germline V gene encodes CDR1 KGHDR and CDR2 SFDVKD. The CDR3 sequence is CATSETVDTQYF. The DNA for the CDR3 is TGTGCCACCAGTGAGACGGTTGATACGCAGTATTTT.

This clonotype has more than one count but fewer than ten. The chain recombines TRBV7-2 with TRBJ1-2, with TRBD1 identical over 7 bases. This CDR3 is built from 14 residues. Germline V gene sequence: CDR1 SGHTA, CDR2 FQGNSA. With 5 bases clipped from V and 3 bases from J, the junction kept 6 bases outside the gene matches. CDR3 region: CASSLQTGYYGYTF. In nucleotides, the CDR3 is TGTGCCAGCAGCCTTCAGACAGGGTACTATGGCTACACCTTC.

The gene calls are TRBV2 and TRBJ1-1; D gene unclear. CDR1 is SNHLY, CDR2 FYNNEI, per germline. V was pared by 8 bases and J by 5 bases, with 9 bases between. The CDR3 is 11 amino acids. CDR3 nucleotide sequence: TGTGCCAGCTCCGAAAGGACTGAAGCTTTCTTT. Translated: CASSERTEAFF.

The chain links TRBV9 to TRBJ2-2; 9 nucleotides agree with TRBD2. The germline V gene encodes CDR1 SGDLS and CDR2 YYNGEE. The V and J ends lost 4 bases and 8 bases, in that order; junction bases with no gene match: 18. This CDR3 contains 18 residues. The CDR3 sequence: CASSFGLAGNLRLGELFF. In nucleotides, the CDR3 is TGTGCCAGCAGCTTCGGTCTAGCGGGAAATCTGAGATTGGGGGAGCTGTTTTTT. The full variable domain, its missing parts supplied by reference TRBV9 and TRBJ2-2, is DSGVTQTPKHLITATGQRVTLRCSPRSGDLSVYWYQQSLDQGLQFLIQYYNGEERAKGNILERFSAQQFPDLHSELNLSSLELGDSALYFCASSFGLAGNLRLGELFFGEGSRLTVL.

This clonotype was seen many times. The chain has TRBV4-2 and TRBJ2-1; TRBD1 matches 11 bases. The length of the CDR3 is 16 residues. The germline V gene encodes CDR1 LGHNA and CDR2 YNFKEQ. V lost 4 bases and J lost 8; bases outside the gene matches: 10. In DNA form, the CDR3 reads TGTGCCAGCAGCCGCGATACGGGACAGGGGGGGGATGAGCAGTTCTTC. Its translation is CASSRDTGQGGDEQFF.

The chain has TRBV29-1 and TRBJ2-3; TRBD2 matches at 8 bases. The CDR3 has 14 residues. V shed 5 bases, J shed 1 base, and the junction held 5 bases outside the gene matches. Germline-derived CDR1 and CDR2 are SQVTM and ANQGSEA. The CDR3: CSVRAGGRTDTQYF. CDR3 nucleotide sequence: TGCAGCGTTCGGGCGGGAGGTCGCACAGATACGCAGTATTTT.

This clonotype has ten or more counts. The chain recombines TRBV19 with TRBJ1-5; 8 bases align to TRBD1. This CDR3 is 15 amino acids long. Germline V gives CDR1 LNHDA, CDR2 SQIVND (reference sequence). V dropped 3 bases and J dropped 4; count of bases not matched to a gene: 5. The CDR3 sequence: CASSIGQGANQPQHF. CDR3 nucleotide sequence: TGTGCCAGTAGTATCGGTCAGGGGGCAAATCAGCCCCAGCATTTT.

The chain couples TRBV10-3 to TRBJ2-1, with 7 bases that match TRBD2. Germline CDR1 and CDR2: ENHRY and SYGVKD. This CDR3 is 15 amino acids long. V gave up 2 bases and J gave up 3 bases; unmatched junction bases: 4. CDR3 loop: CAISESAGVYNEQFF. The CDR3 DNA follows: TGTGCCATCAGTGAGAGTGCGGGAGTCTACAATGAGCAGTTCTTC.

In its sample, this clonotype was seen a few times. This chain connects TRBV20-1 to TRBJ2-3; D uncertain. Trimming removed 0 bases from V and 0 bases from J, with 10 bases in between. The CDR3 has 15 residues. Germline values: CDR1 DFQATT, CDR2 SNEGSKA (reference sequence). CDR3 sequence (DNA): TGCAGTGCTAGAGATCCAGCGCCTAGCACAGATACGCAGTATTTT. It specifies CSARDPAPSTDTQYF.

V usage is TRBV3-1 and J usage is TRBJ2-1; D uncertain. Germline V gene data show CDR1 as LGHDT and CDR2 as YNNKEL (reference sequence). This CDR3 has 13 residues. V lost 4 bases, J lost 0 bases, and 4 bases lay in between. CDR3: CASSPGSYNEQFF. The DNA of the CDR3 is TGTGCCAGCAGCCCCGGCTCCTACAATGAGCAGTTCTTC.

This clonotype showed up just a few times. The V call is TRBV24-1, the J call TRBJ2-3; D may be TRBD1 or TRBD2 (5 bases each). Germline V gene sequence: CDR1 KGHDR, CDR2 SFDVKD. Trimming pared 3 bases from V and 1 base from J, leaving 7 bases between. This CDR3 comprises 14 residues. CDR3 in DNA: TGTGCCACCAGTGATGGGGGTCGCACAGATACGCAGTATTTT. As protein: CATSDGGRTDTQYF.

The CDR3, as DNA: TGTGCCACCAGTGATGGGATCGGGGAGCTGTTTTTT. Its protein product is CATSDGIGELFF. The genes are TRBV24-1 and TRBJ2-2, with D unresolved. There are 12 residues in the CDR3. Trimming left V 3 bases short and J 7 bases short, with 5 bases between. Looked up from germline, CDR1 is KGHDR and CDR2 is SFDVKD.

This chain uses TRBV6-2 or TRBV6-3 with TRBJ2-7, with 7 bases aligning to TRBD2. CDR1 MNHEY and CDR2 SVGEGT come from the germline V gene. Trimming removed 5 bases from V and 1 base from J; junction bases left unmatched: 8. CDR3 length equals 15 residues. The CDR3 sequence is CASSPNEAGSYEQYF. The CDR3 DNA reads TGTGCCAGCAGTCCTAACGAAGCGGGGTCCTACGAGCAGTACTTC.